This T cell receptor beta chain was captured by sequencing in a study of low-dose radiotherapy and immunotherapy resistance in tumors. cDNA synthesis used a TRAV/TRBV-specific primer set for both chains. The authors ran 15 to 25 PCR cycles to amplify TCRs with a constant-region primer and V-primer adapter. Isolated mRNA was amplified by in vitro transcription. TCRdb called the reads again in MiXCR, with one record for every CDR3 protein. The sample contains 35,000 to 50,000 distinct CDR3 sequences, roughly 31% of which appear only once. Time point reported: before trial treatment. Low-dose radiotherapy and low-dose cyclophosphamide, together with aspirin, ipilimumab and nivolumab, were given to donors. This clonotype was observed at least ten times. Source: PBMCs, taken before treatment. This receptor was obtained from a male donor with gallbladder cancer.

CDR3 sequence reads: CASSPLTGSSGNTIYF. For the CDR3, the DNA is TGTGCCAGCAGTCCGTTGACTGGGAGCTCTGGAAACACCATATATTTT. This chain connects TRBV12-3 or TRBV12-4 to TRBJ1-3; no clear D gene. The V end lost 5 bases, the J end lost 0 bases, and 14 bases lay between the germline ends. CDR3 length equals 16 residues.